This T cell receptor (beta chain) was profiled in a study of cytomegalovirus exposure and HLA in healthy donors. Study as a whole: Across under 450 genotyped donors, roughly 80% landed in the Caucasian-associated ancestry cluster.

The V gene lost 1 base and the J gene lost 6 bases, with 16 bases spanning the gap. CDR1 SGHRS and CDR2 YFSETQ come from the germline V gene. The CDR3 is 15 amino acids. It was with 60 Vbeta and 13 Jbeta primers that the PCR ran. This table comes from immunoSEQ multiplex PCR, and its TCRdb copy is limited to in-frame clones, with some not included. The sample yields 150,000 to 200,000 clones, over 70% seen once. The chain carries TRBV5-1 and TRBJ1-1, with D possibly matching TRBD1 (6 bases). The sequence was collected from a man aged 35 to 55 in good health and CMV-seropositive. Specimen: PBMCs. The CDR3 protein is CASSLSVTGRAEAFF. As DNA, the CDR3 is TGCGCCAGCAGCTTGTCGGTGACAGGAAGGGCTGAAGCTTTCTTT.